The entry that follows covers one TCR beta chain sequence. Its antigen specificity is not known. No clone much larger than this one lies a single base away; base qualities are absent. V is pared back by 7 bases and J by 1 base, with 14 bases lying between the germline termini. The germline V gene supplies CDR1 SGHRS and CDR2 YFSETQ. Measured from the cysteine to the phenylalanine, the CDR3 is 14 residues long. CDR3 DNA is the only sequence kept; it has 42 bases, read in frame from the first base. This sample was included in a study of blood T cell repertoires in COVID-19 (dated by TCRdb to 2020 to 2021). Regarding the research as a whole: Samples from collaborators originated in the United States, Italy and Spain and spanned both the acute and convalescent phases of COVID-19. The material from the prospective study consisted of cDNA or gDNA derived from T cells, B-cell-depleted T cells, or PBMCs. Subjects who had been exposed to COVID-19, were actively infected with it, or had recovered from it provided the deeply sampled blood TCRbeta repertoires that made up the dataset. The repertoires were made available in a free public database intended to serve as a resource for research on the immune response to SARS-CoV-2. The samples were drawn from two sources: the first 160 participants of the ongoing ImmuneRACE study, and over 1,000 subjects contributed by 6 global collaborators. The sample metadata nearly always contained a de-identified subject ID, COVID-19 status, age in years and sex. Where available, HLA class I and class II types were taken from metadata supplied by the sample provider and were not determined by assay-based typing.

The research as a whole found: The amount of clinical and demographic metadata varied by source and participant and was provided uncurated.

TCRbeta CDR3 regions were amplified from genomic DNA using the immunoSEQ Assay, a bias-controlled multiplex PCR. The authors' analysis ran thus. Within the assay, amplification of reference gene primers was used to estimate how many nucleated cells each sample contained. Sequence reads were collapsed and filtered to measure the absolute abundance of every unique TCRbeta CDR3 rearrangement. For each sample, productive Simpson clonality was calculated as the square root of Simpson's diversity index across productive rearrangements. TCRdb holds this immuneACCESS table with in-frame rearrangements only. Some clones are missing; in checked studies, unresolved V genes explain under half, and the rest has no known cause. Clonal size and the V and J genes are those of that table, whereas D and trimming came from the DNA. For this sample there are 300,000 to 350,000 clones; around 82% appear just once. The top ten clonotypes cover 2.5% to 3.5% of the sample.

Collaborating institutions collected whole blood in K2EDTA tubes following their own protocols. For TCRbeta analysis, collaborator samples were shipped as frozen whole blood, as isolated PBMCs, or as DNA extracted from either sample type. Specimen: peripheral blood. The receptor chain draws on TRBV5-1 and TRBJ1-1, and the D gene may be TRBD1, 6 bases matching. This TCR derives from a man aged 25 to 45 with active or convalescent COVID-19. The CDR3 here reads CASSGGRENTEAFF. The nucleotide sequence is TGCGCCAGCTCGGGGGGCAGGGAGAACACTGAAGCTTTCTTT.